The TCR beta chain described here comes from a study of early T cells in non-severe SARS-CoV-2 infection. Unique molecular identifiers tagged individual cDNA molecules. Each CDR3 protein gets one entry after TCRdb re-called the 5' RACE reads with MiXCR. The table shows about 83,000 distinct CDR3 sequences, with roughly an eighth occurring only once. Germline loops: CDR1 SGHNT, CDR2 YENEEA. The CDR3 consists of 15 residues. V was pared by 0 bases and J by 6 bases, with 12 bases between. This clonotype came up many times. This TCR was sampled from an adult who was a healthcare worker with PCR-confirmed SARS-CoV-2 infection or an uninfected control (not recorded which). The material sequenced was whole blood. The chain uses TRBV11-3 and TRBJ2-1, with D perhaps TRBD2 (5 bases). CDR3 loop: CASSLEAVFPNEQFF. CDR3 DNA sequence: TGTGCCAGCAGCTTAGAAGCGGTCTTCCCCAATGAGCAGTTCTTC.